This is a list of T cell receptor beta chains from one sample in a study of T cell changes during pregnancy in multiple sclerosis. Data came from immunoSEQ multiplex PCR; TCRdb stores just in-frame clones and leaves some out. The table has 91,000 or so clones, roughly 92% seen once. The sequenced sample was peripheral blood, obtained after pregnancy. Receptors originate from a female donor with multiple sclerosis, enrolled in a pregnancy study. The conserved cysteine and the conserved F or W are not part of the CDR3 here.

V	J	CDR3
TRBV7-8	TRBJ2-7	ASSPRDRGPEQY
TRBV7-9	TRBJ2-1	ASSLGLAANEQF
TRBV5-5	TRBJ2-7	ASSLVAGYEQY
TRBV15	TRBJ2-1	ATSQYNEQF
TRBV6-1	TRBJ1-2	ANDRGPNYGYT
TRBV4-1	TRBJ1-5	ASSQGTVSNQPQH
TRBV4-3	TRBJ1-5	ASSQDRGNQPQH
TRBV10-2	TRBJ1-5	ASSESHSNQPQH
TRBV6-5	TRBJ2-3	ASTLSGSGTDTQY
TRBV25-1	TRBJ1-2	ASSGQSYGYT
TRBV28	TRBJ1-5	ASSLGQGMVQPQH
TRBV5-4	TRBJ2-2	ASSLTVNTGELF
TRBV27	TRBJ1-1	ASSTGQRNTEAF
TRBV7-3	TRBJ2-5	ASSLTGGTGMGETQY
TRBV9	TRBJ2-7	ASSVGQAFGEQY
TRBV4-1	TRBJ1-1	ASSQDSGVGRHTEAF
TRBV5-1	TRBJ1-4	ASSLGGQGFNEKLF
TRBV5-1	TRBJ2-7	ASRLSGGLPYEQY
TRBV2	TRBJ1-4	ASRGQGNEKLF
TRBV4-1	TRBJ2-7	ASSQADASGSYEQY
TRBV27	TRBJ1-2	ASSRQGAPGYT
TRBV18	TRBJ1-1	ASSPVIPRGGNTEAF
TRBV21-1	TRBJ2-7	ASSANPGRYEQY
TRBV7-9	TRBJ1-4	ASSEGQGNEKLF
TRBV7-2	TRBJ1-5	ASSLDPRGSGQPQH
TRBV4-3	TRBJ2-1	ASSQDPGGPGNEQF
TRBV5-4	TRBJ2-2	ASTTLGGDRAGELF
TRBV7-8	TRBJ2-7	ASSLSGSSYEQY
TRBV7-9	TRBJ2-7	ASSIKPGQGSYEQY
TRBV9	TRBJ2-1	ASSARGLADAQRKQF
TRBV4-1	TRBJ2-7	ASSLQPLADYEQY
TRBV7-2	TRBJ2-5	ASTKDRVGETQY
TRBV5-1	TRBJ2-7	ASSLDPSGTYEQY
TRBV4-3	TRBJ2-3	ASSHNSGRTYTDTQY
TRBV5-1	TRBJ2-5	ASSLAGGETQY
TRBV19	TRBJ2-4	ASSIRYRDRAKNIQY